What follows are 27 T cell receptor beta chains derived from one specimen sequenced in a study of human T cells and chemical hapten exposure. The template was total RNA from unfractionated whole blood. From the 5' RACE reads, TCRdb called clonotypes with MiXCR, one entry per CDR3 protein. The sample lists fewer than 150,000 distinct CDR3 sequences, approximately 20% occurring once. Every receptor here comes from a human donor in good health.

This clonotype was recorded a few times. The rearrangement uses TRBV20-1 and TRBJ2-7; D may be TRBD2 (5 bases). Per the germline V gene, CDR1 is DFQATT and CDR2 is SNEGSKA (reference sequence). The germline V and J ends were trimmed by 5 bases and 5 bases, with 10 bases remaining between them. The CDR3 extends over 11 amino acids. This CDR3 reads CSAGPGNEQYF. The CDR3 DNA reads TGCAGTGCTGGTCCGGGGAACGAGCAGTACTTC.

This clonotype turned up a few times. The CDR3 sequence is CASSPSSEGRGYTF. The CDR3 DNA is TGTGCCAGCAGTCCTTCTTCCGAGGGACGAGGCTACACCTTC. V gene TRBV6-4 combines with J gene TRBJ1-2, with D possibly being TRBD1 (5 bases). The V end lost 5 bases, the J end lost 8 bases, and 18 bases lay between the germline ends. Germline V CDR1 and CDR2: MRHNA, SNTAGT. This CDR3 comprises 14 residues.

This clonotype was observed a handful of times. CDR3 protein: CASSAGLSTDTQYF. For the CDR3, the DNA is TGTGCCAGCAGCGCAGGGCTGTCCACAGATACGCAGTATTTT. The chain recombines TRBV6-1 with TRBJ2-3; tentative D call: TRBD1 (5 bases). Germline V gene lookup returns CDR1 MNHNS and CDR2 SASEGT. This CDR3 comprises 14 residues. With 6 bases removed from V and 2 bases from J, the gap between germline ends came to 12 bases.

This clonotype was counted only a few times. The V gene is TRBV11-2, the J gene TRBJ2-1; D unresolved. CDR1 and CDR2 (germline): SGHAT, FQNNGV. The CDR3 spans 15 residues. The ends were cut back, 2 bases at V and 0 bases at J, with 8 bases in the middle. For the CDR3, the DNA is TGTGCCAGCAGCTTACTGGGTTTCTCCTACAATGAGCAGTTCTTC. This codes for CASSLLGFSYNEQFF.

The sample holds many counts of this clonotype. The V call is TRBV24-1, the J call TRBJ2-2; D is unresolved. Germline assignment: CDR1 KGHDR and CDR2 SFDVKD. Trimming pared 3 bases from V and 4 bases from J, leaving 8 bases between. This CDR3 is 14 amino acids long. CDR3 DNA sequence: TGTGCCACCAGTGATCCCTCCTCCACCGGGGAGCTGTTTTTT. This sequence encodes CATSDPSSTGELFF.

The chain is built from TRBV7-9 and TRBJ2-5, with D perhaps matching TRBD2 (5 bases). V lost 0 bases and J lost 9, with 8 bases in between. There are 12 residues in the CDR3. Germline loops: CDR1 SEHNR, CDR2 FQNEAQ (reference sequence). The CDR3 sequence is CASSLAAEAQYF. The CDR3 region has the DNA TGTGCCAGCAGCTTAGCGGCGGAGGCCCAGTACTTC.

The rearrangement joins TRBV3-1 to TRBJ2-7; D is ambiguous. Between the trimmed V and J ends, which lost 7 bases and 0 bases, there was a span of 13 bases. This CDR3 contains 14 residues. The germline V gene has CDR1 LGHDT and CDR2 YNNKEL (reference sequence). As DNA, the CDR3 is TGTGCCAGCATCCCGCCGGGTGGCTCCTACGAGCAGTACTTC. Its translation: CASIPPGGSYEQYF.

In its sample, this clonotype was seen many times. The genes are TRBV23-1 and TRBJ2-4; D possibly uses TRBD1 or TRBD2 (5 bases each). TRBV23-1 is filed as an ORF, its function uncertain. Trimming left V 2 bases short and J 0 bases short, with 23 bases between. This CDR3 spans 20 amino acids. The DNA for the CDR3 is TGCGCCAGCAGTCAAACCCGAGGGGCCCTGGGCGCCCTAGCCAAAAACATTCAGTACTTC. Protein sequence: CASSQTRGALGALAKNIQYF.

This rearrangement joins TRBV11-2 to TRBJ2-4; the match to TRBD1 covers 7 bases. Germline V lookup: CDR1 SGHAT, CDR2 FQNNGV. Unmatched junction bases numbered 9, after V lost 4 bases and J lost 0 bases. This CDR3 comprises 17 residues. The CDR3 DNA follows: TGTGCCAGCAGCTCCAGGACAGGTCCGCTAGCCAAAAACATTCAGTACTTC. Its protein is CASSSRTGPLAKNIQYF.

This clonotype was observed a handful of times. The chain couples TRBV6-6 to TRBJ2-7, with a weak D call TRBD1 (6 bases). Per the germline V gene, CDR1 is MNHNY and CDR2 is SVGAGI (reference sequence). V was clipped by 5 bases and J by 0 bases, with 17 bases between them. The CDR3 runs 16 residues. The CDR3, as DNA: TGTGCCAGCAGTGGAACCGGGACACCAAGCTCCTACGAGCAGTACTTC. It yields the protein CASSGTGTPSSYEQYF.

The chain recombines TRBV30 with TRBJ1-5, with D hard to call. The CDR3 has 17 amino acids. Trimming took 2 bases from V and 5 from J, leaving 22 bases between them. In germline, CDR1 is GTSNPN, CDR2 SVGIG (reference sequence). The CDR3 protein is CAWSLGSPAIMDQPQHF. The CDR3 DNA reads as TGTGCCTGGAGTCTTGGCTCCCCGGCAATAATGGATCAGCCCCAGCATTTT.

This clonotype came up once. The V and J genes are TRBV28 and TRBJ1-1; D possibly corresponds to TRBD1 (5 bases). The CDR3 totals 11 residues. From germline, CDR1 is MDHEN and CDR2 SYDVKM. Trimming removed 4 bases at V and 7 bases at J, with 7 bases between. As DNA, the CDR3 is TGTGCCAGCAGTTGGGACGGTGAAGCTTTCTTT. Translated, it gives CASSWDGEAFF.

The chain links TRBV6-5 to TRBJ1-2, with TRBD1 matching over 10 bases. Per germline, CDR1 MNHEY and CDR2 SVGAGI. The CDR3 covers 15 residues. V was pared by 7 bases and J by 6 bases, with 11 bases of the junction left unmatched. The CDR3 DNA reads as TGTGCCAGCACCTCCGACAGGGGGCTATGGGATGGCTACACCTTC. Translated: CASTSDRGLWDGYTF.

The V gene is TRBV5-1, the J gene TRBJ2-3, with 9 bases matching TRBD2. J gave up 4 bases and V 2 bases, and 20 bases lay outside the gene matches. This CDR3 has 20 amino acids. The germline V gene has CDR1 SGHRS and CDR2 YFSETQ. The CDR3 is CASSFLSSSGRIGAADTQYF. In nucleotides, the CDR3 is TGCGCCAGCAGCTTCTTAAGCTCGAGCGGGAGGATCGGGGCAGCAGATACGCAGTATTTT.

The chain combines TRBV11-3 with TRBJ2-3; TRBD2 matches 13 bases. The length of the CDR3 is 13 residues. V gave up 4 bases and J gave up 12 bases; unmatched junction bases: 4. CDR1 SGHNT and CDR2 YENEEA come from the germline V gene. The DNA for the CDR3 is TGTGCCAGCAGCTCCCGGACTAGCGGGAGCCAGTATTTT. Translation gives CASSSRTSGSQYF. The full variable domain, with the rest looked up from reference TRBV11-3 and TRBJ2-3, is EAGVVQSPRYKIIEKKQPVAFWCNPISGHNTLYWYLQNLGQGPELLIRYENEEAVDDSQLPKDRFSAERLKGVDSTLKIQPAELGDSAVYLCASSSRTSGSQYFGPGTRLTVL.

This rearrangement joins TRBV28 to TRBJ2-7, with 9 bases aligning to TRBD1. Unmatched junction bases numbered 12, after V lost 6 bases and J lost 6 bases. The CDR3 is 15 amino acids. CDR1 and CDR2 from the germline V gene are MDHEN and SYDVKM. The CDR3 region is CASRPTGTGSSEQYF. The CDR3 DNA reads TGTGCCAGCAGACCGACCGGGACAGGGTCGTCCGAGCAGTACTTC.

V is TRBV28 and J is TRBJ2-5; TRBD2 matches at 7 bases. CDR3 length: 15 amino acids. Germline assignment: CDR1 MDHEN and CDR2 SYDVKM. Trimming took 3 bases from V and 2 from J; bases not matched to a gene: 6. The CDR3 nucleotides read TGTGCCAGCAGTTTCCACGGGGAGGGACAAGAGACCCAGTACTTC. Protein sequence: CASSFHGEGQETQYF.

This clonotype appeared a few times. The rearrangement uses TRBV2 and TRBJ1-1; tentative D call: TRBD1 (5 bases). The length of the CDR3 is 11 residues. Germline assignment: CDR1 SNHLY and CDR2 FYNNEI. V shed 7 bases and J shed 5 bases, with 8 bases lying between them. The CDR3, as DNA: TGTGCCAGCATGGGGGGAACTGAAGCTTTCTTT. Encoded protein: CASMGGTEAFF.

This chain connects TRBV30 to TRBJ1-5; D uncertain. Germline CDR1 GTSNPN, CDR2 SVGIG (reference sequence). CDR3 length equals 13 residues. V lost 3 bases, J lost 7 bases, and 13 bases lay in between. The CDR3 coding sequence is TGTGCCTGGAGGGAAGCCGGCGGCCAGCCCCAGCATTTT. Its protein product is CAWREAGGQPQHF.

This clonotype was recorded at least ten times. The chain employs TRBV28 and TRBJ2-7; tentative D call: TRBD1 (5 bases). The V gene lost 4 bases and the J gene lost 3 bases, with 16 bases spanning the gap. Germline V gene sequence: CDR1 MDHEN, CDR2 SYDVKM. The CDR3 has 15 residues. DNA of the CDR3: TGTGCCAGCAGTTCCTCCGGGCAGGGCCTCTACGAGCAGTACTTC. Translating it yields CASSSSGQGLYEQYF. Full variable domain (rest looked up from reference TRBV28 and TRBJ2-7): DVKVTQSSRYLVKRTGEKVFLECVQDMDHENMFWYRQDPGLGLRLIYFSYDVKMKEKGDIPEGYSVSREKKERFSLILESASTNQTSMYLCASSSSGQGLYEQYFGPGTRLTVT.

The chain couples TRBV29-1 to TRBJ1-2; D not resolved. The CDR3 has 12 residues. In germline, CDR1 is SQVTM, CDR2 ANQGSEA. Trimming took 7 bases from V and 2 from J, leaving 11 bases between them. As DNA, the CDR3 is TGCAGCGCCGATACGGTGAACTATGGCTACACCTTC. This codes for CSADTVNYGYTF.

The DNA for the CDR3 is TGCGCCAGCAGCCTCGTACCGGCGGCTAATGAAAAACTGTTTTTT. Encoded protein: CASSLVPAANEKLFF. The V gene is TRBV4-1, the J gene TRBJ1-4; no reliable D call. Germline CDR1 reads MGHRA; CDR2 reads YSYEKL. The CDR3 is 15 residues long. The V end lost 4 bases, the J end lost 3 bases, and 12 bases lay between the germline ends.

This chain uses TRBV7-8 with TRBJ2-4; 7 nucleotides match TRBD2. Germline values: CDR1 SGHVS, CDR2 FQNEAQ. This CDR3 has 15 residues. V lost 0 bases, J lost 7 bases, and 6 bases stayed unmatched. The chain's CDR3 is CASSLAPGGGNIQYF. CDR3 coding DNA: TGTGCCAGCAGCTTAGCTCCGGGGGGTGGCAACATTCAGTACTTC.

This clonotype showed up many times. The rearrangement uses TRBV7-2 and TRBJ2-6; 9 nucleotides match TRBD1. CDR3 length: 18 amino acids. CDR1 SGHTA and CDR2 FQGNSA come from the germline V gene. The ends lost 5 bases at V and 2 bases at J; junction bases unmatched: 10. CDR3 loop: CASSRSGTGRPGANVLTF. The CDR3 DNA reads as TGTGCCAGCAGCCGGTCCGGGACAGGGAGGCCTGGGGCCAACGTCCTGACTTTC. Full variable domain (missing parts from reference TRBV7-2 and TRBJ2-6): GAGVSQSPSNKVTEKGKDVELRCDPISGHTALYWYRQSLGQGLEFLIYFQGNSAPDKSGLPSDRFSAERTGGSVSTLTIQRTQQEDSAVYLCASSRSGTGRPGANVLTFGAGSRLTVL.

This clonotype was seen only a few times. The chain carries TRBV7-6 and TRBJ1-1; D remains ambiguous. Germline V gene data show CDR1 as SGHVS and CDR2 as FNYEAQ. This CDR3 is 14 amino acids long. V was cut by 2 bases and J by 1 base, with 8 bases left in between. In nucleotides, the CDR3 is TGTGCCAGCAGCTTAAGCCAGGCGAACACTGAAGCTTTCTTT. Translating gives CASSLSQANTEAFF.

This chain links TRBV10-2 with TRBJ2-2; 8 bases are shared with TRBD2. J gave up 3 bases and V 2 bases, and 2 bases lay outside the gene matches. Germline V CDR1 and CDR2: WSHSY, SAAADI. This CDR3 contains 15 residues. Written as DNA, the CDR3 is TGCGCCAGCAGTGAGACTAGCGGACACACCGGGGAGCTGTTTTTT. This gives the protein CASSETSGHTGELFF.

The V call is TRBV5-4, the J call TRBJ2-5, with D perhaps TRBD1 (6 bases). Trimming cost V 4 bases and J 7 bases, with 14 bases left between them. Germline values: CDR1 SGHNT, CDR2 YYREEE (reference sequence). The CDR3 contains 13 residues. In nucleotides, the CDR3 is TGTGCCAGCAGCACTGACAGGAAGGGGACCCAGTACTTC. The encoded protein is CASSTDRKGTQYF.